This TCR beta chain was identified in a study of CD8+ T cells in alopecia areata. The sequencing template was cDNA reverse transcribed from extracted RNA. Clones were read by immunoSEQ multiplex PCR, and TCRdb kept only the in-frame ones, dropping some. The sample lists approximately 150,000 clones, about 90% occurring once. The CDR3 runs 17 residues. The germline V gene has CDR1 SGHRS and CDR2 YFSETQ. The chain uses TRBV5-1 and TRBJ2-5; 9 nucleotides match TRBD1. The J call is uncertain, as TRBJ2-7 better fits the DNA end. The origin of this receptor is a human donor with alopecia areata. The source was CD8+ T cells sorted from blood, collected at week 0. CDR3 sequence: CASSLGIQGAPPYEQYF. The DNA of the CDR3 is TGCGCCAGCAGCTTGGGAATACAGGGGGCTCCTCCCTACGAGCAGTACTTC.